This TCR beta chain was recovered during a study of T cell responses to AZD1222 COVID-19 vaccine. CDR3 size: 14 residues. CDR1 is SGHTA, CDR2 FQGNSA, per germline. V shed 5 bases and J shed 7 bases, with 18 bases lying between them. Clones were sequenced by immunoSEQ multiplex PCR, and TCRdb holds only the in-frame ones, with some missing. Seen here are over 100,000 clones, around 94% observed once, and the top ten hold roughly 7%. The clonotype comes from an adult in good health. The specimen comprised peripheral blood, sampled on day 0 of AZD1222 vaccination. The chain joins TRBV7-2 to TRBJ2-7; D may be TRBD2 (5 bases). CDR3 coding DNA: TGTGCCAGCAGCCCCCGTGGGGTGGGAGAGGAGCAGTACTTC. It encodes CASSPRGVGEEQYF.